Listed below are T cell receptor beta chains from one sample, sequenced in a study of vaccination and CD4 T cells after COVID-19. TCRdb re-analysed the PCR reads in MiXCR, keeping a single row per CDR3 protein. The sample records 14,000 to 15,000 distinct CDR3 sequences, roughly 73% being singletons. The antigens these receptors bind are not known. Specimen: CD4+ T cells from blood, cultured in vitro. All receptors derive from a human donor who had recovered from COVID-19. Each CDR3 is given with its conserved first and last residue. D genes are given only for firm matches. Clone size, where shown, is once, few, many, or a class for clones that have expanded.

TRBV6-1	TRBD1	TRBJ1-2	few	CASSGGDRGQGYTF	TGTGCCAGCAGTGGGGGGGACAGGGGGCAAGGCTACACCTTC
TRBV28	.	TRBJ1-5	.	CASSTTVQPQHF	TGTGCCAGCAGTACTACGGTTCAGCCCCAGCATTTT
TRBV7-6	.	TRBJ1-1	few	CASSLGVRGTEAFF	TGTGCCAGCAGCTTAGGGGTCAGGGGAACTGAAGCTTTCTTT
TRBV7-2	.	TRBJ1-4	once	CASSPPGSHGEKLFF	TGTGCCAGCAGCCCACCGGGGAGCCATGGTGAAAAACTGTTTTTT
TRBV11-2	.	TRBJ1-1	.	CASSLNRDTEAFF	TGTGCCAGCAGCTTAAATAGGGACACTGAAGCTTTCTTT
TRBV20-1	.	TRBJ1-5	.	CSASRGPGQPQHF	TGCAGTGCTAGTAGGGGCCCGGGGCAGCCCCAGCATTTT
TRBV15	.	TRBJ2-7	.	CATSRVTPGADEQYF	TGTGCCACCAGCAGAGTAACTCCGGGGGCTGACGAGCAGTACTTC
TRBV6-2/TRBV6-3	.	TRBJ1-2	few	CASTPREGTYGYTF	TGTGCCAGCACACCCCGGGAGGGTACCTATGGCTACACCTTC
TRBV12-3/TRBV12-4	.	TRBJ1-1	.	CASSLVRATYTEAFF	TGTGCCAGCAGTTTAGTAAGGGCTACTTACACTGAAGCTTTCTTT
TRBV27	.	TRBJ2-1	.	CASSSPMYNEQFF	TGTGCCAGCAGTTCCCCCATGTACAATGAGCAGTTCTTC